There are many counts of the clone carrying this TCR beta chain. The antigen is undetermined. This CDR3 contains 16 residues. Deletions cut 6 bases from V and 1 base from J, with 18 bases between. From germline, CDR1 is MNHEY and CDR2 SVGAGI. Through a sample-barcoded 5' primer and a J-beta primer mix, a second PCR was run for about 6 to 11 cycles. Every cDNA molecule carried a tag from a template-switch adaptor bearing 12 random nucleotides. Any given sample supplied a minimum of 2.5 million CDR3-containing paired-end reads. A single record per CDR3 protein comes from TCRdb applying MiXCR to the 5' RACE reads. The sample contains about 1,500,000 distinct CDR3 sequences, approximately 30% of which appear only once. This specimen belongs to a study of blood T cells in healthy people across ages. Overall study results and limits: The lack of PBMC sorting stopped any conclusive naive versus antigen-experienced comparison.

This TCR was sampled from a woman aged 25 to 39 in good health. This chain connects TRBV6-5 to TRBJ1-2; tentative D call: TRBD1 (5 bases). Sequencing was done on a sample of blood. DNA of the CDR3: TGTGCCAGCAGGGTGTTGAGGCAGGGAGTTAACTATGGCTACACCTTC. It translates to CASRVLRQGVNYGYTF.